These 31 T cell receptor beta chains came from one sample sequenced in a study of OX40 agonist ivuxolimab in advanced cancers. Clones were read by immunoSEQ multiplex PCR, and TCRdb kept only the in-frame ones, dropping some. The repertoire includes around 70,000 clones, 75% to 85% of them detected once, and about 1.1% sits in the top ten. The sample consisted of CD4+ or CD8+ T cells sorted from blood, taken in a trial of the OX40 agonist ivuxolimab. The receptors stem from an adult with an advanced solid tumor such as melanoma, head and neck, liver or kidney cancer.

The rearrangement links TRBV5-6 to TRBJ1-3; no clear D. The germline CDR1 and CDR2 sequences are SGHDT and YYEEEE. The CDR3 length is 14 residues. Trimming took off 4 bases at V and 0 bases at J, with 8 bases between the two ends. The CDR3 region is CASSGRSSGNTIYF. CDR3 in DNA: TGTGCCAGCAGCGGACGTAGCTCTGGAAACACCATATATTTT. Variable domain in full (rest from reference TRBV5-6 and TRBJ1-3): DAGVTQSPTHLIKTRGQQVTLRCSPKSGHDTVSWYQQALGQGPQFIFQYYEEEERQRGNFPDRFSGHQFPNYSSELNVNALLLGDSALYLCASSGRSSGNTIYFGEGSWLTVV.

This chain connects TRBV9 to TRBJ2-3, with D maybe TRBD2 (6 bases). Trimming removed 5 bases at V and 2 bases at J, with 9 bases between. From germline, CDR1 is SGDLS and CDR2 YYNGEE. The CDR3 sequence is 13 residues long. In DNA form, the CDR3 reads TGTGCCAGCAGTGCGGGGAACACAGATACGCAGTATTTT. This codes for CASSAGNTDTQYF. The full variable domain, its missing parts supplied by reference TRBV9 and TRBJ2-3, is DSGVTQTPKHLITATGQRVTLRCSPRSGDLSVYWYQQSLDQGLQFLIQYYNGEERAKGNILERFSAQQFPDLHSELNLSSLELGDSALYFCASSAGNTDTQYFGPGTRLTVL.

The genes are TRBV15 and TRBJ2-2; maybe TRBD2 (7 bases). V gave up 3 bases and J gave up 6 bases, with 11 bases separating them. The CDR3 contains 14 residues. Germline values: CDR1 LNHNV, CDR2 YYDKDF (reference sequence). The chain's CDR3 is CATSSGGGSGELFF. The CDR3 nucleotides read TGTGCCACCAGCAGTGGGGGGGGCTCCGGGGAGCTGTTTTTT. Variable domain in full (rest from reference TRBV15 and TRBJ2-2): DAMVIQNPRYQVTQFGKPVTLSCSQTLNHNVMYWYQQKSSQAPKLLFHYYDKDFNNEADTPDNFQSRRPNTSFCFLDIRSPGLGDTAMYLCATSSGGGSGELFFGEGSRLTVL.

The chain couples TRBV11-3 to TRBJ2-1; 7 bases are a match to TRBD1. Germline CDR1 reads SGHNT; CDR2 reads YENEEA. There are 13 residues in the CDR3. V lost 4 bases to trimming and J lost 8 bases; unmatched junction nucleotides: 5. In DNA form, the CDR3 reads TGTGCCAGCAGCTCCAGACAGGGACATGAGCAGTTCTTC. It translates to CASSSRQGHEQFF.

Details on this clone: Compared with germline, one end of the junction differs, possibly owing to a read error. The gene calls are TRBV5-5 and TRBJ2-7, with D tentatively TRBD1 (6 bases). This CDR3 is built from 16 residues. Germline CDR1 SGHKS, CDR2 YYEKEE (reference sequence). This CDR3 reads CASSQGYDRRAYEQYF. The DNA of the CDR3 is TGCGCCAGCAGCCAAGGGTACGACAGGAGAGCCTACGAGCAGTACTTC.

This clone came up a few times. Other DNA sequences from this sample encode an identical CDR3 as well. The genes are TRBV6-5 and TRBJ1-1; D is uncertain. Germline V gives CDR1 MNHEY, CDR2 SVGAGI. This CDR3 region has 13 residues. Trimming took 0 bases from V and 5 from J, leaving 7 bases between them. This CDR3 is CASSYSTGTEAFF. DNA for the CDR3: TGTGCCAGCAGTTACTCGACCGGGACTGAAGCTTTCTTT.

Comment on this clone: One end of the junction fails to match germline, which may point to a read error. The CDR3 sequence is CASSFDRDSPPHF. The CDR3 coding sequence is TGTGCCAGCAGCTTCGATCGGGATTCACCCCCCCACTTT. The chain links TRBV11-2 to TRBJ1-6; unclear D gene. This CDR3 has 13 amino acids. Germline-derived CDR1 and CDR2 are SGHAT and FQNNGV.

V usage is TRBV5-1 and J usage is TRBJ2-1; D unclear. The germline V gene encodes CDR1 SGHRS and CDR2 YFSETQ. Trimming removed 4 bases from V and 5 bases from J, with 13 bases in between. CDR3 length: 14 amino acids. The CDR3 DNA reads TGCGCCAGCAGCACACGTGACTTGGACAATGAGCAGTTCTTC. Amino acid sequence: CASSTRDLDNEQFF.

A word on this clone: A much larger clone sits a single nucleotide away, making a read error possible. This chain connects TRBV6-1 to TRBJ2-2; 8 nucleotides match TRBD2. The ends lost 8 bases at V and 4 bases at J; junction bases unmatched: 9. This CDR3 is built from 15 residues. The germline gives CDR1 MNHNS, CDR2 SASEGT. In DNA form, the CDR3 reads TGTGCCAGCCGACCGGGGGGGCGGGGCACCGGGGAGCTGTTTTTT. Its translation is CASRPGGRGTGELFF.

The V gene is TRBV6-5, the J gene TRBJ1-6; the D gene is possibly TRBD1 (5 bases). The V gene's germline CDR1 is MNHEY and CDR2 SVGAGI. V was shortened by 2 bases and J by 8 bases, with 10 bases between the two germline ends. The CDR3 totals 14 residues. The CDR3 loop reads CASSYGGLDSPLHF. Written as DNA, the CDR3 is TGTGCCAGCAGTTACGGGGGTCTGGATTCACCCCTCCACTTT.

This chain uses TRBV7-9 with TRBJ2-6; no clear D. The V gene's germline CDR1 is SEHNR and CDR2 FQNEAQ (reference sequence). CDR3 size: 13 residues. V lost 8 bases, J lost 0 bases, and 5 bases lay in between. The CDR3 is CASVDSGANVLTF. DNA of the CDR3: TGTGCCAGCGTGGACTCTGGGGCCAACGTCCTGACTTTC.

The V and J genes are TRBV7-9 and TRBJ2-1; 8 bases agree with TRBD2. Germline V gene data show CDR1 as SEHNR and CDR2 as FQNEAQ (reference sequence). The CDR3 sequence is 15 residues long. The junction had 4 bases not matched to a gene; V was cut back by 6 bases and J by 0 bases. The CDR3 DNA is TGTGCCAGCAGTTTCGGGGGGGTCTCCTACAATGAGCAGTTCTTC. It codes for CASSFGGVSYNEQFF.

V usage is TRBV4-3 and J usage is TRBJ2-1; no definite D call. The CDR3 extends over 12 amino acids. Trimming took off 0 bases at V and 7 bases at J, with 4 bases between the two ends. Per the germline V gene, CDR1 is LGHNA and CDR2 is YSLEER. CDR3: CASSQDRNEQFF. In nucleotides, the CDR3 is TGCGCCAGCAGCCAAGATCGGAATGAGCAGTTCTTC.

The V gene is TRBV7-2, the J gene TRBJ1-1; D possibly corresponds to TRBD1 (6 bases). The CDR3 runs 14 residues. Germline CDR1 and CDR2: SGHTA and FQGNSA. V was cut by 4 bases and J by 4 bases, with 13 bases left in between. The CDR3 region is CASSYLQGITEAFF. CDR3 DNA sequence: TGTGCCAGCAGCTACCTACAGGGAATCACTGAAGCTTTCTTT.

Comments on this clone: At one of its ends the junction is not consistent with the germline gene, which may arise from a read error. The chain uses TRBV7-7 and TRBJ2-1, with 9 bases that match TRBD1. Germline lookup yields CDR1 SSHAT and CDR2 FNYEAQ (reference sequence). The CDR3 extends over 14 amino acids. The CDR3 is CASSFWTGDNEQFF. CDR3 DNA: TGTGCTAGCAGCTTCTGGACAGGGGACAATGAGCAGTTCTTC. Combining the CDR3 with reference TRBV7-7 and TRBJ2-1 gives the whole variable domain GAGVSQSPRYKVTKRGQDVTLRCDPISSHATLYWYQQALGQGPEFLTYFNYEAQPDKSGLPSDRFSAERPEGSISTLTIQRTEQRDSAMYRCASSFWTGDNEQFFGPGTRLTVL.

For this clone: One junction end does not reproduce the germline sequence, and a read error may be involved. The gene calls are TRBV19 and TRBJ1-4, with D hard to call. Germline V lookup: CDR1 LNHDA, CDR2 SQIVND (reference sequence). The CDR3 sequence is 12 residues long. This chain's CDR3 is CASRIGHEKLFF. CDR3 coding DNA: TGTGCCAGTCGTATAGGGCATGAAAAACTGTTTTTT.

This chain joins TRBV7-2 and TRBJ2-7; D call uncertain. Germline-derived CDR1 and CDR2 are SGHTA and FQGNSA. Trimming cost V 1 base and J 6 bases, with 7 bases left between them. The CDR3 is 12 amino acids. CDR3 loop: CASSLVHVEQYF. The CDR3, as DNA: TGTGCCAGCAGCTTAGTGCACGTCGAGCAGTACTTC.

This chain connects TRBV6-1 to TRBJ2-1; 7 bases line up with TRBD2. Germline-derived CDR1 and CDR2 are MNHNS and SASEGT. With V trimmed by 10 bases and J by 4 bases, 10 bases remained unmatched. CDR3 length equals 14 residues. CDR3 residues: CATMGRRGYNEQFF. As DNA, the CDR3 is TGTGCCACCATGGGGAGGCGGGGGTACAATGAGCAGTTCTTC.

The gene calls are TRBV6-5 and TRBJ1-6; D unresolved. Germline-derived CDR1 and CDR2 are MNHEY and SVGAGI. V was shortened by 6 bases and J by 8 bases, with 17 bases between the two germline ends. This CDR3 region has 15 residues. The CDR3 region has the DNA TGTGCCAGCAGCCCCGAAAGGCCCTCAGATTCACCCCTCCACTTT. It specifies CASSPERPSDSPLHF.

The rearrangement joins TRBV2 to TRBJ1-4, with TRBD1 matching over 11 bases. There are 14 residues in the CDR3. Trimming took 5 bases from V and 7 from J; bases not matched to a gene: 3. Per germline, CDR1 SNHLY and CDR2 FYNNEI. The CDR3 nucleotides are TGTGCCAGCAGTTCCGGGACAGGGGGTGAAAAACTGTTTTTT. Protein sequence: CASSSGTGGEKLFF.

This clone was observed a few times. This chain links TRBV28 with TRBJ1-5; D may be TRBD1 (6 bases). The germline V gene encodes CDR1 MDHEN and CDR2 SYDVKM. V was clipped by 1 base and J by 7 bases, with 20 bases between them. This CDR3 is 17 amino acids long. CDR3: CASSLFVHRARRQPQHF. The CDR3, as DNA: TGTGCCAGCAGTTTATTTGTTCACAGGGCGAGGAGACAGCCCCAGCATTTT.

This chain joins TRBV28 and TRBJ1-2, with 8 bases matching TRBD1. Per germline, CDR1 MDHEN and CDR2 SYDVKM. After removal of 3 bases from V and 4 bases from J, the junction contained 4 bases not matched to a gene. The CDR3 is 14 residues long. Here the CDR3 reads CASSFSGGAYGYTF. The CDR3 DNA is TGTGCCAGCAGTTTCTCAGGGGGCGCCTATGGCTACACCTTC.

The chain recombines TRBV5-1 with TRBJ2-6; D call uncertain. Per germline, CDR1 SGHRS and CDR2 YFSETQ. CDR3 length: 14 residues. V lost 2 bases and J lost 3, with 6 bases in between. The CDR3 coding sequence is TGCGCCAGCAGCTTAGGCAATGGGGCCAACGTCCTGACTTTC. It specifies CASSLGNGANVLTF.

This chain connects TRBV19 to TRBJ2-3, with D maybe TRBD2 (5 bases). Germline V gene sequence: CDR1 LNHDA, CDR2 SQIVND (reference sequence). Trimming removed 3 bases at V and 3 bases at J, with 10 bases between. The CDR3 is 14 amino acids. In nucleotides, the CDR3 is TGTGCCAGTAGTATCAGCGGAAGAACAGATACGCAGTATTTT. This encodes CASSISGRTDTQYF. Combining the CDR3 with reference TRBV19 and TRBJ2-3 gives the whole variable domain DGGITQSPKYLFRKEGQNVTLSCEQNLNHDAMYWYRQDPGQGLRLIYYSQIVNDFQKGDIAEGYSVSREKKESFPLTVTSAQKNPTAFYLCASSISGRTDTQYFGPGTRLTVL.

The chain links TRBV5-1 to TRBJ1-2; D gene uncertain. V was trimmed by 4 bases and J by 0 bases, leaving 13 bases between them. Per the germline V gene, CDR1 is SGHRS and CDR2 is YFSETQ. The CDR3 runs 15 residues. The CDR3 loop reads CASSDGLTANYGYTF. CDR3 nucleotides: TGCGCCAGCAGCGATGGACTCACAGCTAACTATGGCTACACCTTC. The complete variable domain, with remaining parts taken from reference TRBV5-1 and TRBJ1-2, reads KAGVTQTPRYLIKTRGQQVTLSCSPISGHRSVSWYQQTPGQGLQFLFEYFSETQRNKGNFPGRFSGRQFSNSRSEMNVSTLELGDSALYLCASSDGLTANYGYTFGSGTRLTVV.

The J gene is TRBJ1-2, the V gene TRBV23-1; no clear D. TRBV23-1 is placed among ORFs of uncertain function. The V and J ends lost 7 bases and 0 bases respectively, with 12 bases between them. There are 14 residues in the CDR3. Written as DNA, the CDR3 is TGCGCCAGCAATCCAGCGAAAGCTAACTATGGCTACACCTTC. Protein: CASNPAKANYGYTF.

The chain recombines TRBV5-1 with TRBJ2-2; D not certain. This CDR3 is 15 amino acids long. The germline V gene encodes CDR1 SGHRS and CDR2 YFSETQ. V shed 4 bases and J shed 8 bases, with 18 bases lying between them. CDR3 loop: CASSGGIYSAGELFF. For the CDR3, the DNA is TGCGCCAGCAGCGGCGGAATTTACTCGGCTGGGGAGCTGTTTTTT.

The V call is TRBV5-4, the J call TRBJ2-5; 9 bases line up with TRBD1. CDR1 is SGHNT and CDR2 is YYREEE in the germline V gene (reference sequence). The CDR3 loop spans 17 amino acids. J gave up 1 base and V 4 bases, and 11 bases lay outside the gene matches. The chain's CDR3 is CASSLYSGTGLQETQYF. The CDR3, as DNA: TGTGCCAGCAGCCTATATTCCGGGACAGGGCTCCAAGAGACCCAGTACTTC.

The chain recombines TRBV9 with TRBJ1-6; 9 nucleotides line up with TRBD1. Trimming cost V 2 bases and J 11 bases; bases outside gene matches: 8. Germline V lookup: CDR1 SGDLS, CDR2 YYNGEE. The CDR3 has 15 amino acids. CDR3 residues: CASSVRDRDHTPLHF. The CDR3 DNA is TGTGCCAGCAGCGTCCGGGACAGGGACCATACACCCCTCCACTTT.

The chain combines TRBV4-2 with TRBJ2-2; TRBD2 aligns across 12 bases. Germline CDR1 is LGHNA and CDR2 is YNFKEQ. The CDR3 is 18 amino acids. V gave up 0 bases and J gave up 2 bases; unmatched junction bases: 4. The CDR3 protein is CASSQDPSGGANTGELFF. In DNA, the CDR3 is TGTGCCAGCAGCCAAGATCCTAGCGGGGGGGCTAACACCGGGGAGCTGTTTTTT.

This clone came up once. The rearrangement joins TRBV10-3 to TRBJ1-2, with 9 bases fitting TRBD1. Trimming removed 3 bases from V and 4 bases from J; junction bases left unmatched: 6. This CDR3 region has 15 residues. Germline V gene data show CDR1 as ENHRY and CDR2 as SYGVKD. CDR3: CAISDPGQGVYGYTF. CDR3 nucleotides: TGTGCCATCAGTGACCCGGGACAGGGAGTCTATGGCTACACCTTC.